This paragraph reports one T cell receptor beta chain. Its antigen remains unidentified. The record originates from a study of vaccination effects on CD4 cells after COVID-19. Background on the study: Ahead of sequencing, the ViraFEST assay grew antigen-specific CD4+ T cells using viral peptide pools. Samples that were drawn after vaccination came a median of 72 days after the second dose. Study-wide results and caveats: Clonal contraction was marked in infection- and vaccine-induced clones late after vaccination.

At the end of around 11 days of culture, CD4+ T cells were isolated. Participants were vaccinated with two doses of either the BNT162b2 or mRNA-1273 vaccine. The authors exchanged half the medium for IL-2 medium on days 3 and 7. V was clipped by 9 bases and J by 8 bases; unmatched bases: 10. This CDR3 region has 14 residues. In germline, CDR1 is ENHRY, CDR2 SYGVKD. TCRdb's table, derived via immunoSEQ multiplex PCR, lists solely in-frame clones and lacks some. The data hold just under 75,000 clones, with around 70% observed a single time. The sequence was obtained from a human donor who received a COVID-19 vaccine. The gene calls are TRBV10-3 and TRBJ2-1, with TRBD2 identical over 10 bases. The sequenced sample was CD4+ T cells from PBMCs cultured without peptide, obtained after COVID-19 vaccination. CDR3 protein: CAMGAAGGQDEQFF. As DNA, the CDR3 is TGTGCCATGGGGGCAGCGGGGGGGCAGGATGAGCAGTTCTTC.